This T cell receptor (beta chain) was observed in a study of Graves' ophthalmopathy and Graves' hyperthyroidism. CDR3 size: 15 residues. The germline CDR1 and CDR2 sequences are PRHDT and FYEKMQ (reference sequence). V dropped 3 bases and J dropped 12 bases, with 21 bases sitting between them. Beta-chain TCR CDR3 regions were amplified from RNA transcripts. An initial RT-PCR round employing HTBI primers preceded a second-round multiplex PCR. TCRdb analysed the multiplex PCR reads with MiXCR anew, one entry per CDR3 protein. The table lists 200,000 to 250,000 distinct CDR3 sequences, around 42% of them singletons. Turning to this clonotype: What it recognizes is unknown.

Thyroid ultrasound, orbital computed tomography, TRAb, serum thyroxine and clinical symptoms formed the basis of diagnosis. Study-wide results and limits: The model achieved about 64% sensitivity and roughly 72% specificity for ophthalmopathy progression. Sensitivity of 87.88% and specificity of less than 82% were achieved when a 13-signature model separated ophthalmopathy from stable hyperthyroidism. Blood samples also showed most expanded thyroid clonotypes exceeding 0.001 frequency.

The genes are TRBV13 and TRBJ1-5; tentatively, D is TRBD1 (6 bases). Sequenced: peripheral blood. The TCR comes from an adult man with Graves' ophthalmopathy. The CDR3 reads CASSFSAGDGRYQHF. The CDR3 DNA follows: TGTGCCAGCAGCTTTTCTGCAGGGGACGGGAGGTACCAGCATTTT.